Following are 12 T cell receptor beta chains from one sample sequenced in a study of T-cell reconstitution after alpha-beta-depleted transplantation in children (dated by TCRdb to 2016 to 2017). Taken with the paper, the label for treatment or condition translates to: allogeneic hematopoietic cell transplantation with graft depleted of TCRalphabeta T cells and CD19 B cells. Library preparation employed PCR. Instrument used: Illumina HiSeq 2500. TCR libraries were prepared with molecular barcoding, using unique molecular identifiers to normalize TCRbeta repertoire quantification. TCRdb applied fastp at Q25 and MiXCR to the public reads, then kept only in-frame beta chains. For every CDR3 protein sequence, its rows merge into one entry that carries the most common genes and DNA. This sample gives more than 200,000 distinct CDR3 sequences in total; roughly 26% of them show up just once. The top ten clonotypes cover around 2.5% of the sample.

Here the sequenced sample was PBMCs, taken before TCRalphabeta/CD19-depleted stem cell transplant. These receptors were obtained from a girl aged 2-10 years with Fanconi anemia, due to receive a stem cell transplant.

There are a few counts of this clonotype. The chain employs TRBV7-3 and TRBJ2-3, with 10 bases matching TRBD2. Per germline, CDR1 SGHTA and CDR2 FQGTGA. The CDR3 is 15 residues long. The junction had 6 bases not matched to a gene; V was cut back by 5 bases and J by 4 bases. CDR3 DNA: TGTGCCAGCAGCCGTAGCGGGGGGTTAGCAGATACGCAGTATTTT. It encodes CASSRSGGLADTQYF.

This chain links TRBV15 with TRBJ2-3; D remains unclear. V lost 4 bases, J lost 4 bases, and 9 bases lay in between. Germline lookup yields CDR1 LNHNV and CDR2 YYDKDF (reference sequence). This CDR3 has 13 amino acids. This chain's CDR3 is CATSIILSDTQYF. For the CDR3, the DNA is TGTGCCACCAGCATCATACTATCAGATACGCAGTATTTT. The full variable domain, its missing parts supplied by reference TRBV15 and TRBJ2-3, is DAMVIQNPRYQVTQFGKPVTLSCSQTLNHNVMYWYQQKSSQAPKLLFHYYDKDFNNEADTPDNFQSRRPNTSFCFLDIRSPGLGDTAMYLCATSIILSDTQYFGPGTRLTVL.

This clonotype was observed many times. V and J are TRBV29-1 and TRBJ2-5; D is uncertain. Germline V CDR1 and CDR2: SQVTM, ANQGSEA. V lost 6 bases and J 2 bases, leaving 7 bases between the germline ends. The CDR3 totals 11 residues. The CDR3 bases are TGCAGCGTGTGGAAGCAAGAGACCCAGTACTTC. It codes for CSVWKQETQYF.

There are a few counts of this clonotype. The chain couples TRBV11-2 to TRBJ2-1; D is undetermined. V was cut by 6 bases and J by 13 bases, with 16 bases left in between. Germline V gene data show CDR1 as SGHAT and CDR2 as FQNNGV. The CDR3 has 12 amino acids. The CDR3 DNA sequence: TGTGCCAGCAGATCACGTTGGGTTTCTCAGTTCTTC. This encodes CASRSRWVSQFF. Filled out from reference TRBV11-2 and TRBJ2-1, the complete variable domain reads EAGVAQSPRYKIIEKRQSVAFWCNPISGHATLYWYQQILGQGPKLLIQFQNNGVVDDSQLPKDRFSAERLKGVDSTLKIQPAKLEDSAVYLCASRSRWVSQFFGPGTRLTVL.

This clonotype showed up just a few times. The rearrangement links TRBV15 to TRBJ2-1; 11 bases map to TRBD1. The CDR3 length is 15 residues. V lost 5 bases and J lost 9; bases outside the gene matches: 9. CDR1 and CDR2 from the germline V gene are LNHNV and YYDKDF (reference sequence). CDR3 amino acids: CATSEGQGANLEQFF. Written as DNA, the CDR3 is TGTGCCACCAGCGAAGGACAGGGGGCGAATCTTGAGCAGTTCTTC.

This clonotype was seen at least ten times. This chain joins TRBV24-1 and TRBJ2-3, with D possibly TRBD2 on 7 matching bases. Trimming took off 5 bases at V and 5 bases at J, with 13 bases between the two ends. This CDR3 has 14 amino acids. CDR1 is KGHDR, CDR2 SFDVKD, per germline. For the CDR3, the DNA is TGTGCCACCAGTGGGGGGGGGCTATTAGATACGCAGTATTTT. The encoded protein is CATSGGGLLDTQYF.

This clonotype was observed many times. The rearrangement uses TRBV20-1 and TRBJ1-5, with D maybe TRBD1 (5 bases). This CDR3 region has 15 residues. Per germline, CDR1 DFQATT and CDR2 SNEGSKA (reference sequence). Trimming stripped 2 bases from V and 0 bases from J, with 11 bases between. The CDR3 region is CSARLPDISNQPQHF. Here the CDR3 DNA reads TGCAGTGCTAGACTCCCGGACATTAGCAATCAGCCCCAGCATTTT.

The gene calls are TRBV6-2 or TRBV6-3 and TRBJ2-7, with D perhaps TRBD1 (5 bases). Germline lookup yields CDR1 MNHEY and CDR2 SVGEGT. The CDR3 covers 13 residues. The V gene lost 0 bases and the J gene lost 3 bases, with 6 bases spanning the gap. Here the CDR3 reads CASSYSDNYEQYF. In DNA form, the CDR3 reads TGTGCCAGCAGTTACTCGGACAACTACGAGCAGTACTTC.

This clonotype appeared many times. CDR3 loop: CAIRDATNYGYTF. The DNA for the CDR3 is TGTGCCATCAGGGACGCCACTAACTATGGCTACACCTTC. The chain uses TRBV6-6 and TRBJ1-2; TRBD1 is a possible D gene (5 bases). The CDR3 loop spans 13 amino acids. The germline gives CDR1 MNHNY, CDR2 SVGAGI (reference sequence). Between the trimmed V and J ends, which lost 10 bases and 0 bases, there was a span of 12 bases.

There are many counts of this clonotype. This chain uses TRBV20-1 with TRBJ2-5; D unclear. CDR3 size: 12 residues. Trimming stripped 1 base from V and 6 bases from J, with 9 bases between. CDR1 is DFQATT, CDR2 SNEGSKA, per germline (reference sequence). The CDR3 DNA reads TGCAGTGCTAGAGGACCCGGGCAGACCCAGTACTTC. Protein: CSARGPGQTQYF.

This clonotype has ten or more counts. J is TRBJ2-7 and V is TRBV28; no definite D call. The V gene lost 7 bases and the J gene lost 2 bases, with 15 bases spanning the gap. The CDR3 is 14 amino acids. The germline V gene has CDR1 MDHEN and CDR2 SYDVKM. The CDR3 spells CASTLSTPPYEQYF. The DNA of the CDR3 is TGTGCCAGCACCCTCAGCACCCCACCCTACGAGCAGTACTTC.

This clonotype was seen ten or more times. The V gene is TRBV29-1, the J gene TRBJ1-2; D possibly corresponds to TRBD1 (5 bases). V was pared by 3 bases and J by 7 bases, with 15 bases between. Germline loops: CDR1 SQVTM, CDR2 ANQGSEA. The CDR3 contains 13 residues. This CDR3 is CSVEPDRDPGYTF. The DNA for the CDR3 is TGCAGCGTTGAGCCAGACCGGGACCCTGGCTACACCTTC.